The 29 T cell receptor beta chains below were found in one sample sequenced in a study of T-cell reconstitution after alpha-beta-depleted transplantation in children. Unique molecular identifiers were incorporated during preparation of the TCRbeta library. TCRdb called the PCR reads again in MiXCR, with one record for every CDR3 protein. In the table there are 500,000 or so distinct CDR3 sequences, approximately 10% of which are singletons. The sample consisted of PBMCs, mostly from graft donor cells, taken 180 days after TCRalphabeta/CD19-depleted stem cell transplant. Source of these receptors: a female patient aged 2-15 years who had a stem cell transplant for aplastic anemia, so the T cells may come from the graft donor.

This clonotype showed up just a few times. Here the CDR3 DNA reads TGTGCCAGCAGTGAACCATCGAGATCCCCGGGGAACACTGAAGCTTTCTTT. Its protein product is CASSEPSRSPGNTEAFF. This rearrangement joins TRBV25-1 to TRBJ1-1; D call uncertain. This CDR3 is built from 17 residues. CDR1 and CDR2 (germline): MGHDK, SYGVNS. V shed 2 bases and J shed 1 base, with 17 bases lying between them.

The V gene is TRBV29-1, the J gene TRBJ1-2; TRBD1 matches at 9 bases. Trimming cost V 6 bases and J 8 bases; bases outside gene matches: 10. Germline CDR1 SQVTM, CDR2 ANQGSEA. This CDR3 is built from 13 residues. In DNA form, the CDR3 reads TGCAGCGTCGGAATAGGGACAGGGAAAGGCTACACCTTC. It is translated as CSVGIGTGKGYTF.

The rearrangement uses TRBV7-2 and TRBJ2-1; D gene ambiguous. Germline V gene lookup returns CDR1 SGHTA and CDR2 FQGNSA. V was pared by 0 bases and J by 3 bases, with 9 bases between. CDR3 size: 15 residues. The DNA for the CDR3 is TGTGCCAGCAGCTTAGCTCGGAAGGGCTACAATGAGCAGTTCTTC. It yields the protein CASSLARKGYNEQFF.

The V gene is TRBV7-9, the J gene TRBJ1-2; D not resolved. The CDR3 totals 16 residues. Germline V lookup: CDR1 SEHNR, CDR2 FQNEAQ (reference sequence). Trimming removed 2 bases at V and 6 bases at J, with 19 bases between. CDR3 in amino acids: CASSLSVGTPSHGYTF. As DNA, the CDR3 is TGTGCCAGCAGCTTATCGGTTGGCACACCAAGCCATGGCTACACCTTC.

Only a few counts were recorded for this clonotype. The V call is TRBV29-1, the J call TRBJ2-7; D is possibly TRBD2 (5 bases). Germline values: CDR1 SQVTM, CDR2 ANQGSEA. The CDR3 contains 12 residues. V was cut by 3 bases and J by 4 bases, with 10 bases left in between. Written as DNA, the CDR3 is TGCAGCGTTGAGAGAGGGAGTTACGAGCAGTACTTC. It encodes CSVERGSYEQYF.

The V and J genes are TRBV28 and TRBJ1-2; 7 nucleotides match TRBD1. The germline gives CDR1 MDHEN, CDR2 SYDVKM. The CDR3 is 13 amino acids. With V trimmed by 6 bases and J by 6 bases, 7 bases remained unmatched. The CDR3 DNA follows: TGTGCCAGCAGACCCGACAGGGTTGATGGCTACACCTTC. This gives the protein CASRPDRVDGYTF.

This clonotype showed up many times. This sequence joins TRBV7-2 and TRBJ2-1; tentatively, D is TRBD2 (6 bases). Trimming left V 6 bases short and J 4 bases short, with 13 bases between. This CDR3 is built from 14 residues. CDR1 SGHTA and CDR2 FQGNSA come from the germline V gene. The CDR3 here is CASRSAGSYNEQFF. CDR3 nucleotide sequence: TGTGCCAGCAGATCGGCGGGAAGTTACAATGAGCAGTTCTTC. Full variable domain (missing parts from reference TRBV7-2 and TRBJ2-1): GAGVSQSPSNKVTEKGKDVELRCDPISGHTALYWYRQSLGQGLEFLIYFQGNSAPDKSGLPSDRFSAERTGGSVSTLTIQRTQQEDSAVYLCASRSAGSYNEQFFGPGTRLTVL.

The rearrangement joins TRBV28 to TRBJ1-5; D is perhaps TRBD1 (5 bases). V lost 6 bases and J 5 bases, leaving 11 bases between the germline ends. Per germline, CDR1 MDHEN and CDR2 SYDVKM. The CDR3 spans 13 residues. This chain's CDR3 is CASRWGDHQPQHF. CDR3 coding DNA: TGTGCCAGCAGGTGGGGGGATCATCAGCCCCAGCATTTT.

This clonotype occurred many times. The CDR3 loop reads CASSPKTSAYNEQFF. DNA for the CDR3: TGCGCCAGCAGCCCTAAGACTAGCGCCTACAATGAGCAGTTCTTC. V gene TRBV5-1 combines with J gene TRBJ2-1; 8 bases map to TRBD2. Trimming cost V 4 bases and J 2 bases; bases outside gene matches: 5. Germline V gene lookup returns CDR1 SGHRS and CDR2 YFSETQ. The CDR3 loop spans 15 amino acids.

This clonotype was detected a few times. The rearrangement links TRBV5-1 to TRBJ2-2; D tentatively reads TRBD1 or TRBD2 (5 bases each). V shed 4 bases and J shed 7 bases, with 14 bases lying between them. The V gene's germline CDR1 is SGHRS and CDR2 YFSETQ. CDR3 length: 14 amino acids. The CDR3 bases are TGCGCCAGCAGCATTGGGACGAGTGTCGGGGAGCTGTTTTTT. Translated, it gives CASSIGTSVGELFF.

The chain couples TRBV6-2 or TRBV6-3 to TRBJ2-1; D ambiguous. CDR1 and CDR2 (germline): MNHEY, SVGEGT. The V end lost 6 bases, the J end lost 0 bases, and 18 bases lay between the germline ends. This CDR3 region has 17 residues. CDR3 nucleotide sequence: TGTGCCAGCAGCATTTTTTCCCCGGGTCTCTCCTACAATGAGCAGTTCTTC. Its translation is CASSIFSPGLSYNEQFF.

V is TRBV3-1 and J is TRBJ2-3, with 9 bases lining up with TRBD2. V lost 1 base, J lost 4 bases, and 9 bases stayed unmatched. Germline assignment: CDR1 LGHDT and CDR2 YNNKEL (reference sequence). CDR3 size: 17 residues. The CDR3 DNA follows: TGTGCCAGCAGCCAAGCGTTTGCGGGAGGGCCGGCAGATACGCAGTATTTT. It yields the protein CASSQAFAGGPADTQYF.

The CDR3 spells CASSAKLQGLRISTSYNEQFF. The CDR3 region has the DNA TGTGCCAGCAGTGCTAAATTACAGGGCTTGAGGATTTCGACCTCCTACAATGAGCAGTTCTTC. J is TRBJ2-1 and V is TRBV25-1; D possibly corresponds to TRBD1 (6 bases). Germline CDR1 and CDR2: MGHDK and SYGVNS. Trimming removed 4 bases from V and 0 bases from J, with 28 bases in between. The CDR3 is 21 residues long. Full variable domain (remainder filled in from reference TRBV25-1 and TRBJ2-1): EADIYQTPRYLVIGTGKKITLECSQTMGHDKMYWYQQDPGMELHLIHYSYGVNSTEKGDLSSESTVSRIRTEHFPLTLESARPSHTSQYLCASSAKLQGLRISTSYNEQFFGPGTRLTVL.

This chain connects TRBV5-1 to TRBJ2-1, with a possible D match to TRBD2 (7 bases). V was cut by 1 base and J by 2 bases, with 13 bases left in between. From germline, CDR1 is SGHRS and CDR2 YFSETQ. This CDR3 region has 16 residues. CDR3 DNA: TGCGCCAGCAGCTTGTTGGGGGGGCTGACCTACAATGAGCAGTTCTTC. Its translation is CASSLLGGLTYNEQFF. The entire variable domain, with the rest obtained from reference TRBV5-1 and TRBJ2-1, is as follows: KAGVTQTPRYLIKTRGQQVTLSCSPISGHRSVSWYQQTPGQGLQFLFEYFSETQRNKGNFPGRFSGRQFSNSRSEMNVSTLELGDSALYLCASSLLGGLTYNEQFFGPGTRLTVL.

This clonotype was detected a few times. DNA of the CDR3: TGTGCCAGCAGTTACCAGTGGACAGTCACCGGGGAGCTGTTTTTT. Its translation: CASSYQWTVTGELFF. The chain recombines TRBV6-2 or TRBV6-3 with TRBJ2-2; D is perhaps TRBD1 (6 bases). From germline, CDR1 is MNHEY and CDR2 SVGEGT. V was trimmed by 2 bases and J by 4 bases, leaving 11 bases between them. The CDR3 runs 15 residues.

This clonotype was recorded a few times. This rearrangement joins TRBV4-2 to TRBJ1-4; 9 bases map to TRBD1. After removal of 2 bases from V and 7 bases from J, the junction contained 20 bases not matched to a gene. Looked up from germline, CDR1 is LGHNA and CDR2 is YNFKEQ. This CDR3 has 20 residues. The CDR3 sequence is CASSQHPGFLQGALIEKLFF. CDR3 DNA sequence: TGTGCCAGCAGCCAACATCCCGGATTTCTACAGGGGGCGCTTATTGAAAAACTGTTTTTT.

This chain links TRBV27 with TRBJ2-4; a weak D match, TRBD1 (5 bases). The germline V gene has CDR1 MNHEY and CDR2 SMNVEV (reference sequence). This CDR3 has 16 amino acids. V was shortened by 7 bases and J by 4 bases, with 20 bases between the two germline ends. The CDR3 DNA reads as TGTGCCAGCAAAGGCAGGGCTTTCAGAAAAAAAAACATTCAGTACTTC. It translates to CASKGRAFRKKNIQYF.

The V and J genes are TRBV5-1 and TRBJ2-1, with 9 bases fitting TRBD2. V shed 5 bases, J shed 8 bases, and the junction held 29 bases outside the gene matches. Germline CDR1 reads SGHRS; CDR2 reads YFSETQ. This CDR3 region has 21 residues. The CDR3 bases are TGCGCCAGCAGTCGACTAGCGGCTATCGGACCCGGTTTGGGCACAGGGGATGAGCAGTTCTTC. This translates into CASSRLAAIGPGLGTGDEQFF.

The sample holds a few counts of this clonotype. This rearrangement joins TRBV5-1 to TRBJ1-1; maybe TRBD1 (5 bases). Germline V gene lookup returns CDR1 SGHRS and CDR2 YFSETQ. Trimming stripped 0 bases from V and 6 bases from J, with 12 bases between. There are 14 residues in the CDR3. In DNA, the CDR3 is TGCGCCAGCAGCTTGGAGTGGGACGGGGCTGAAGCTTTCTTT. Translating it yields CASSLEWDGAEAFF.

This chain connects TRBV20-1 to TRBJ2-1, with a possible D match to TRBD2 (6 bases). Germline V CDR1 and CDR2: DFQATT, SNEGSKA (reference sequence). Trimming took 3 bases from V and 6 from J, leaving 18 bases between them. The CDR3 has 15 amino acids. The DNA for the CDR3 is TGCAGTGCTAGTAGGGACTTCGTGTGGGCCAATGAGCAGTTCTTC. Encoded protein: CSASRDFVWANEQFF.

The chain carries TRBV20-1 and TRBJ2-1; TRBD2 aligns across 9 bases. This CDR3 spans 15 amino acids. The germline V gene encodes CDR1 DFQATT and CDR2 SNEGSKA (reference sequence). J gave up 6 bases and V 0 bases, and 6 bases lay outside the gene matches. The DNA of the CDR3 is TGCAGTGCTAGAGATAACAGGCGGGAGGGCAATGAGCAGTTCTTC. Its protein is CSARDNRREGNEQFF.

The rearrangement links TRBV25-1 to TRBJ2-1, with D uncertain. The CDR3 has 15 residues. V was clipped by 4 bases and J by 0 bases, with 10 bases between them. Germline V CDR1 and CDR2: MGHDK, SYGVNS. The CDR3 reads CASSAGYSSYNEQFF. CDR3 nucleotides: TGTGCCAGCAGTGCCGGGTACAGCTCCTACAATGAGCAGTTCTTC.

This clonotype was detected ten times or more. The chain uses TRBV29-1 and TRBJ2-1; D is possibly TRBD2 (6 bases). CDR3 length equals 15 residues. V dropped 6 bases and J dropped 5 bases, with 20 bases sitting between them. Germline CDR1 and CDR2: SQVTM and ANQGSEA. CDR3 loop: CSVDHQGGGNNEQFF. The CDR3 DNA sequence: TGCAGCGTGGACCATCAGGGAGGCGGAAACAATGAGCAGTTCTTC.

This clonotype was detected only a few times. CDR3 bases: TGTGCCAGCAGTATCCCCGGGACAGACACCTACGAGCAGTACTTC. This translates into CASSIPGTDTYEQYF. The J gene is TRBJ2-7, the V gene TRBV28; 7 nucleotides match TRBD1. Germline CDR1 is MDHEN and CDR2 is SYDVKM. Germline trimming cut 5 bases from V and 2 bases from J; bases unmatched to any gene: 9. There are 15 residues in the CDR3.

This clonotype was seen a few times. CDR3 protein: CASSRQGPTKGEQFF. The CDR3 coding sequence is TGTGCCAGCAGCCGACAGGGCCCTACTAAGGGTGAGCAGTTCTTC. The chain employs TRBV12-3 or TRBV12-4 and TRBJ2-1; TRBD1 matches at 7 bases. The trim removed 6 bases at V and 9 bases at J, leaving 14 bases unmatched. This CDR3 is 15 amino acids long.

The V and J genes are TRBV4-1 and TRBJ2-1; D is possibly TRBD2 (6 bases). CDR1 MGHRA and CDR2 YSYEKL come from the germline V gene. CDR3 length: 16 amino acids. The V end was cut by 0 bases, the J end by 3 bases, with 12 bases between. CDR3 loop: CASSQELAVDYNEQFF. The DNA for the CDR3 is TGCGCCAGCAGCCAAGAATTAGCGGTTGACTACAATGAGCAGTTCTTC.

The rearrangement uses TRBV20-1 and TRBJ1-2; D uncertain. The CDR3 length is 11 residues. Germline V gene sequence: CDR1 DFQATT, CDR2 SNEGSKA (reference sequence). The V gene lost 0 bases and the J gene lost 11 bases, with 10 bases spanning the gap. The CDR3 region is CSARDLGSYTF. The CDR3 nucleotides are TGCAGTGCTAGAGATTTGGGTTCTTACACCTTC.

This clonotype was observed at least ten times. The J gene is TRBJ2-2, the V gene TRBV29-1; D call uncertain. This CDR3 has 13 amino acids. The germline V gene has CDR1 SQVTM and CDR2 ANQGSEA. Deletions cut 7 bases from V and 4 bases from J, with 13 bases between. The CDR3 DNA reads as TGCAGCGGGTCAACGTCCGGCACCGGGGAGCTGTTTTTT. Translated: CSGSTSGTGELFF.

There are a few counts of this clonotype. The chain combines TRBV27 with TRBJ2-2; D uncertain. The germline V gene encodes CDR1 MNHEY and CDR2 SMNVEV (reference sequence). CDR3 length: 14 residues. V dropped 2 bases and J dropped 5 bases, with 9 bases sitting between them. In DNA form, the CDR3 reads TGTGCCAGCAGTTTAAGGCTAGTTACCGGGGAGCTGTTTTTT. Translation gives CASSLRLVTGELFF.